The 10 T cell receptor beta chains below were found in one sample sequenced in a study of control samples from healthy donors and cancer patients. The data were produced by immunoSEQ multiplex PCR, yet TCRdb's version contains in-frame clones alone and is incomplete. The data contain 150,000 or so clones, around 90% of them singletons. The sequencing input was blood. Receptors were obtained from a man aged 18-30 years in good health.

The chain employs TRBV28 and TRBJ1-2; 7 nucleotides line up with TRBD1. Germline CDR1 MDHEN, CDR2 SYDVKM. The trim removed 5 bases at V and 7 bases at J, leaving 10 bases unmatched. This CDR3 is built from 14 residues. CDR3 region: CASSPPGGHFGYTF. DNA of the CDR3: TGTGCCAGCAGTCCCCCAGGGGGACATTTTGGCTACACCTTC.

The rearrangement uses TRBV2 and TRBJ2-4, with D hard to call. CDR3 length: 14 residues. Germline CDR1 reads SNHLY; CDR2 reads FYNNEI. The V and J ends lost 3 bases and 0 bases respectively, with 6 bases between them. The CDR3 coding sequence is TGTGCCAGCAGTGATTACGGAGCCAAAAACATTCAGTACTTC. The encoded protein is CASSDYGAKNIQYF.

The J gene is TRBJ1-1, the V gene TRBV7-6; 7 bases agree with TRBD1. Losses at the gene ends were 1 base for V and 8 bases for J; bases not matched to a gene: 19. The germline CDR1 and CDR2 sequences are SGHVS and FNYEAQ. The CDR3 totals 18 residues. CDR3 nucleotides: TGTGCCAGCAGCTTAGTACGAGACAGGGATTTGGCACTGAGGGAAGCTTTCTTT. Translation: CASSLVRDRDLALREAFF.

This chain links TRBV29-1 with TRBJ2-3; D is possibly TRBD1 or TRBD2 (6 bases each). Trimming shortened V by 6 bases and J by 3 bases, and 13 bases separated the two germline ends. Germline V lookup: CDR1 SQVTM, CDR2 ANQGSEA. The CDR3 sequence is 13 residues long. In DNA form, the CDR3 reads TGCAGCGTACAGGGACTTCCTACAGATACGCAGTATTTT. It is translated as CSVQGLPTDTQYF.

The DNA for the CDR3 is TGTGCCAGTAGTTCTCATAAGAACTATGGCTACACCTTC. This encodes CASSSHKNYGYTF. The rearrangement uses TRBV19 and TRBJ1-2; no firm D call. The germline CDR1 and CDR2 sequences are LNHDA and SQIVND (reference sequence). Trimming removed 5 bases from V and 2 bases from J, with 9 bases in between. The CDR3 sequence is 13 residues long.

The rearrangement links TRBV29-1 to TRBJ2-7; 7 nucleotides align to TRBD2. V dropped 4 bases and J dropped 5; count of bases not matched to a gene: 8. The CDR3 is made up of 13 amino acids. In germline, CDR1 is SQVTM, CDR2 ANQGSEA. CDR3 sequence (DNA): TGCAGCGTTGTTGGAGGACTAGTAAACGAGCAGTACTTC. Translation: CSVVGGLVNEQYF.

The chain is built from TRBV18 and TRBJ2-1; unclear D gene. CDR1 and CDR2 from the germline V gene are KGHSH and LQKENI. The V and J ends lost 5 bases and 4 bases respectively, with 6 bases between them. The CDR3 length is 12 residues. The CDR3 bases are TGTGCCAGCTCATTTCTTTACAATGAGCAGTTCTTC. Encoded protein: CASSFLYNEQFF.

The chain is built from TRBV7-9 and TRBJ1-2; TRBD1 aligns across 10 bases. With V trimmed by 5 bases and J by 4 bases, 13 bases remained unmatched. From germline, CDR1 is SEHNR and CDR2 FQNEAQ (reference sequence). This CDR3 has 17 amino acids. The CDR3 bases are TGTGCCAGCAGCCCCGGACAGGGGGTACAGCGAGGCTATGGCTACACCTTC. Amino acids: CASSPGQGVQRGYGYTF.

The J gene is TRBJ2-2, the V gene TRBV9, with 7 bases identical to TRBD2. Per germline, CDR1 SGDLS and CDR2 YYNGEE. The CDR3 totals 13 residues. The V segment lost 6 bases and the J segment 6 bases; nucleotides outside the gene matches: 5. Here the CDR3 reads CASKGEGAGELFF. CDR3 DNA sequence: TGTGCCAGCAAAGGGGAGGGCGCCGGGGAGCTGTTTTTT.

V gene TRBV7-3 combines with J gene TRBJ2-3; the match to TRBD2 covers 7 bases. V lost 1 base to trimming and J lost 2 bases; unmatched junction nucleotides: 0. Germline assignment: CDR1 SGHTA and CDR2 FQGTGA. This CDR3 region has 14 residues. CDR3 protein: CASSLRDYTDTQYF. The CDR3 nucleotides read TGTGCCAGCAGCTTAAGGGACTACACAGATACGCAGTATTTT.